This record looks at one T cell receptor (beta chain) sequence and its context. Its antigen remains unknown. V lost 3 bases, J lost 11 bases, and 13 bases lay in between. Germline lookup yields CDR1 SGHTA and CDR2 FQGNSA. CDR3 length equals 12 residues. Next came a second PCR, run for about 6 to 12 cycles, which used a sample-barcoded 5' primer along with a J-beta primer mix. Each cDNA molecule carried a tag from a template-switch adaptor that contained 12 random nucleotides. One entry per CDR3 protein results from TCRdb running MiXCR on the 5' RACE reads. The table records hundreds of thousands of distinct CDR3 sequences, approximately 67% of them present only once. Each donor's blood draw was approximately 10 milliliters of peripheral blood. These data belong to a study of blood T cells in healthy people across ages. Study summary: About one barcoded beta molecule per two T cells was captured by template switching.

Broader study findings: Among T cells, TCR beta diversity per million cells dropped roughly linearly as age rose.

Specimen: blood. The TCR comes from a man aged 25 to 45 in good health. The chain carries TRBV7-2 and TRBJ2-5, with D possibly TRBD1 on 5 matching bases. This CDR3 is CASSFKDTSQYF. The CDR3, as DNA: TGTGCCAGCAGCTTCAAGGACACAAGTCAGTACTTC. The whole variable domain, remainder taken from reference TRBV7-2 and TRBJ2-5, is GAGVSQSPSNKVTEKGKDVELRCDPISGHTALYWYRQSLGQGLEFLIYFQGNSAPDKSGLPSDRFSAERTGGSVSTLTIQRTQQEDSAVYLCASSFKDTSQYFGPGTRLLVL.